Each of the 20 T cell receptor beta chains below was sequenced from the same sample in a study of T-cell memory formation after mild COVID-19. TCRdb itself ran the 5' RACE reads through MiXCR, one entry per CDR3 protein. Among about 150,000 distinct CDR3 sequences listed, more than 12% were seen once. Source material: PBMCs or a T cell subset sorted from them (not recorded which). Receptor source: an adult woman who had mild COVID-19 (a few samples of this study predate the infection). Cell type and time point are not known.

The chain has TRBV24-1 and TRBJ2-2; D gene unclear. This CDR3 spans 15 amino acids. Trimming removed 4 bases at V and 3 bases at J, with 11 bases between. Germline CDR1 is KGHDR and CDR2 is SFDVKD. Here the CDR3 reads CATSDPSTHTGELFF. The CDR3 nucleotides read TGTGCCACCAGTGACCCTTCAACCCACACCGGGGAGCTGTTTTTT.

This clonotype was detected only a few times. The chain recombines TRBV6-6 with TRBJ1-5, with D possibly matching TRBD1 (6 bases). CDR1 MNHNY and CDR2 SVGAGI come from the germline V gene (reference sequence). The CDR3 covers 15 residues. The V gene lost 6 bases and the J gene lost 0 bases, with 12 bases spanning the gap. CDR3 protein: CASRKQGDSNQPQHF. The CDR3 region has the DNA TGTGCCAGCAGAAAACAGGGAGATAGCAATCAGCCCCAGCATTTT.

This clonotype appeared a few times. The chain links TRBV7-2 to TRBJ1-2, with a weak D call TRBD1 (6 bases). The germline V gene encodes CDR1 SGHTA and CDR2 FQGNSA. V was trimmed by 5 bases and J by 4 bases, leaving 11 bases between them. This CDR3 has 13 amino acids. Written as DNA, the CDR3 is TGTGCCAGCAGCCAGGACAGATTCTATGGCTACACCTTC. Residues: CASSQDRFYGYTF.

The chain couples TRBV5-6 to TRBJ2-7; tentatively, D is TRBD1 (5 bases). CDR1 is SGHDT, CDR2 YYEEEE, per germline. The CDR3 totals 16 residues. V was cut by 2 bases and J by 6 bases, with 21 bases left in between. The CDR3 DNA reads TGTGCCAGCAGCTTTTCCGGACAAGCAAGGTTCTTCGAGCAGTACTTC. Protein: CASSFSGQARFFEQYF.

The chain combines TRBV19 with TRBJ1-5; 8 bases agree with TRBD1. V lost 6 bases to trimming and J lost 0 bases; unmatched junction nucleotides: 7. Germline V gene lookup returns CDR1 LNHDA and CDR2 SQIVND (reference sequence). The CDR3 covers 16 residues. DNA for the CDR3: TGTGCCAGTAGAGACCGGGACAGGATTAGCAATCAGCCCCAGCATTTT. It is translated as CASRDRDRISNQPQHF.

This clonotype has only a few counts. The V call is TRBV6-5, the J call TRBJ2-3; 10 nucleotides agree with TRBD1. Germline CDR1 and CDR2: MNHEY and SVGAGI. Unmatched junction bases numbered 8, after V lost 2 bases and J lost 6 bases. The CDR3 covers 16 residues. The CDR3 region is CASSYQDRGGLDTQYF. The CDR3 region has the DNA TGTGCCAGCAGTTACCAGGACAGGGGGGGTCTGGATACGCAGTATTTT.

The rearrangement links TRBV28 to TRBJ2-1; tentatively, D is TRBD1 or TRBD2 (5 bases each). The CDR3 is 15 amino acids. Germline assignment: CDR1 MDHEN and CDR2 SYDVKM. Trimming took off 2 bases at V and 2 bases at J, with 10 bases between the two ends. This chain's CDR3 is CASSLDGTTYNEQFF. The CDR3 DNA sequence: TGTGCCAGCAGTTTAGACGGGACCACCTACAATGAGCAGTTCTTC.

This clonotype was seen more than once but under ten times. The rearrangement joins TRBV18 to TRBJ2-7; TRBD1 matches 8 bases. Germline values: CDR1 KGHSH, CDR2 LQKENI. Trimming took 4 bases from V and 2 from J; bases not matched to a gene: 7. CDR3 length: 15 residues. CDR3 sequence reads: CASSRQGPPTYEQYF. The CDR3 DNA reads TGTGCCAGCTCACGACAGGGGCCCCCCACCTACGAGCAGTACTTC.

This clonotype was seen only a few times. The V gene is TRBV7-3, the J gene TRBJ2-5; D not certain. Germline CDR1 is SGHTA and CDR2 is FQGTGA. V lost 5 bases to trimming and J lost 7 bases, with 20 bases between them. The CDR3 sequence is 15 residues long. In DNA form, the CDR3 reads TGTGCCAGCAGCCCCTATCCCCCGCCCCTAGGGACCCAGTACTTC. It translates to CASSPYPPPLGTQYF.

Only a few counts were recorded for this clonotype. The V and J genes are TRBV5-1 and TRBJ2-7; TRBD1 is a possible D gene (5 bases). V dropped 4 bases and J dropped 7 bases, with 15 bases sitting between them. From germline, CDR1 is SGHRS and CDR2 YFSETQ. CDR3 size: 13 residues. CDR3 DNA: TGCGCCAGCAGCGTAAGCAGGGTGGAGGAGCAGTACTTC. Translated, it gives CASSVSRVEEQYF.

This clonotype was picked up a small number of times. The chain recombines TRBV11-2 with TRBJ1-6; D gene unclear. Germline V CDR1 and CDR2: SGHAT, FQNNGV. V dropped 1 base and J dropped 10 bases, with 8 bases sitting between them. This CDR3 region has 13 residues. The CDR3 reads CASSLGVGSPLHF. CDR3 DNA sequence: TGTGCCAGCAGCTTAGGAGTGGGGTCACCCCTCCACTTT.

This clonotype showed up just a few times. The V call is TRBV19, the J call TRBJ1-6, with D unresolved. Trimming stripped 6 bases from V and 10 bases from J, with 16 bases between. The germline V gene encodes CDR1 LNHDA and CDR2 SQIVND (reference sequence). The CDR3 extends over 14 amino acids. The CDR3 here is CASSPSSLGSPLHF. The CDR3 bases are TGTGCCAGTAGCCCCTCTTCTTTGGGCTCACCCCTCCACTTT.

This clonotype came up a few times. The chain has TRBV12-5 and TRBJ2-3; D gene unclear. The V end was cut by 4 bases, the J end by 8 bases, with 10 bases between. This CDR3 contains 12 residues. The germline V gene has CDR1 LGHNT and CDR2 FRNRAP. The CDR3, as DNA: TGTGCTAGTGGTTCCGATGTCGGTACGCAGTATTTT. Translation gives CASGSDVGTQYF. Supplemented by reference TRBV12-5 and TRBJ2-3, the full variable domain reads DARVTQTPRHKVTEMGQEVTMRCQPILGHNTVFWYRQTMMQGLELLAYFRNRAPLDDSGMPKDRFSAEMPDATLATLKIQPSEPRDSAVYFCASGSDVGTQYFGPGTRLTVL.

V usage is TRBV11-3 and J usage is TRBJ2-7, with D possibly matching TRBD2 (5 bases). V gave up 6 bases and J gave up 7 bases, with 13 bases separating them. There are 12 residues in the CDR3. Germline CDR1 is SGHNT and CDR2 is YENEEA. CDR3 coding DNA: TGTGCCAGCAGAAACGCCCCGGGGGAGCAGTACTTC. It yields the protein CASRNAPGEQYF.

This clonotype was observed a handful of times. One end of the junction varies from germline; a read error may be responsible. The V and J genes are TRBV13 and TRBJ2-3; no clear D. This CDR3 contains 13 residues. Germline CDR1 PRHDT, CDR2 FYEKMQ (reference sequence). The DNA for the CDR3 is TGTGCCAGCAGCCTAGGACGGGTAGATACGCAGTATTTT. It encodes CASSLGRVDTQYF.

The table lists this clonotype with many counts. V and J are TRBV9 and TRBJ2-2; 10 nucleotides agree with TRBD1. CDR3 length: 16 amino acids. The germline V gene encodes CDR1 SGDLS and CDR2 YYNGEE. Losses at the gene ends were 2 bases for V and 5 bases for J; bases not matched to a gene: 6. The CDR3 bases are TGTGCCAGCAGCGTGCTGTCGGGACAGGGGACCGGGGAGCTGTTTTTT. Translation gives CASSVLSGQGTGELFF.

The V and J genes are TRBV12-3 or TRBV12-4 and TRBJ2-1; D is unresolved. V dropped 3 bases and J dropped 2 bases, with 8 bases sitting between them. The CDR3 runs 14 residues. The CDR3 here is CASSFLTTYNEQFF. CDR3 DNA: TGTGCCAGCAGTTTTTTGACGACCTACAATGAGCAGTTCTTC.

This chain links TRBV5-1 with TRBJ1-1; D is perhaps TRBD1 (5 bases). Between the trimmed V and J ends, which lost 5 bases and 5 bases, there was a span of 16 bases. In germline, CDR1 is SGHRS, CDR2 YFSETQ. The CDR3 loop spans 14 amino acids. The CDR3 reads CASSYNIEGTEAFF. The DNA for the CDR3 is TGCGCCAGCAGTTACAATATCGAGGGGACTGAAGCTTTCTTT.

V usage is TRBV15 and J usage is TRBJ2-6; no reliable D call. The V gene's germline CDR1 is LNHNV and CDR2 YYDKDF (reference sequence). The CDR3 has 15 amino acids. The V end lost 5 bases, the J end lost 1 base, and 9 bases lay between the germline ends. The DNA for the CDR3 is TGTGCCACCAGCCCCCGGGCGTCTGGGGCCAACGTCCTGACTTTC. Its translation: CATSPRASGANVLTF.

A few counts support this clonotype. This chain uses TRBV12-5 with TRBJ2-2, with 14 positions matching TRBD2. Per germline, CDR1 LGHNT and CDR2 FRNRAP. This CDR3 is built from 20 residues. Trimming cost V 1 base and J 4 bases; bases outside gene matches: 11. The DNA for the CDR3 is TGTGCTAGTGGTTTGGAAAGACTAGCGGGAGGGCCCATGGTCACCGGGGAGCTGTTTTTT. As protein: CASGLERLAGGPMVTGELFF.